Each of the 32 T cell receptor beta chains below was sequenced from the same sample in a study of regulatory T cells in long-lasting Graves disease. Construction of TCR beta libraries relied on iRepertoire HTBI primers and on Arm-PCR targeting CDR3 regions. Each CDR3 protein gets one entry after TCRdb re-called the multiplex PCR reads with MiXCR. The table lists some 500,000 distinct CDR3 sequences, approximately 12% of them singletons, with roughly a tenth in the top ten. Time point meaning: newly diagnosed GD, antithyroid drugs for less than 3 months. The TCR library used RNA extracted from PBMCs. These records were also assigned to another study, of T cells in Graves' hyperthyroidism and ophthalmopathy.

Specimen: peripheral blood mononuclear cells (PBMCs), collected at new diagnosis, from a patient treated with antithyroid drugs. These receptors were obtained from a man aged 25 to 45 with Graves disease.

This clonotype appeared many times. The chain links TRBV29-1 to TRBJ1-4, with D maybe TRBD1 (5 bases). Trimming shortened V by 3 bases and J by 4 bases, and 12 bases separated the two germline ends. Germline CDR1 SQVTM, CDR2 ANQGSEA. CDR3 size: 14 residues. CDR3 residues: CSVESYRNNEKLFF. The CDR3 region has the DNA TGCAGCGTTGAGTCTTACAGGAATAATGAAAAACTGTTTTTT.

As concerns this clonotype: A much larger clone sits a single nucleotide away, making a read error possible. CDR3 sequence (DNA): TGCAGCGGCCTTCCTTCAATCTACAATGAGCAGTTCTTC. Protein: CSGLPSIYNEQFF. The J gene is TRBJ2-1, the V gene TRBV29-1; unclear D gene. Trimming left V 7 bases short and J 3 bases short, with 13 bases between. The germline CDR1 and CDR2 sequences are SQVTM and ANQGSEA. CDR3 length: 13 amino acids.

The genes are TRBV5-1 and TRBJ2-2, with 7 bases identical to TRBD2. V lost 2 bases, J lost 4 bases, and 5 bases stayed unmatched. This CDR3 comprises 15 residues. Germline loops: CDR1 SGHRS, CDR2 YFSETQ. Here the CDR3 DNA reads TGCGCCAGCAGCTTTGGGAGGGACCGCACCGGGGAGCTGTTTTTT. This translates into CASSFGRDRTGELFF.

This clonotype was seen a few times. V and J are TRBV20-1 and TRBJ2-7, with D perhaps matching TRBD2 (6 bases). Germline CDR1 DFQATT, CDR2 SNEGSKA (reference sequence). Trimming pared 2 bases from V and 1 base from J, leaving 24 bases between. The CDR3 consists of 18 residues. As DNA, the CDR3 is TGCAGTGCTAGACGGGGGTTCGGGCAGCCCTATCGATCCTACGAGCAGTACTTC. This sequence encodes CSARRGFGQPYRSYEQYF.

CDR3 sequence: CASSFYPPGYGYTF. CDR3 sequence (DNA): TGTGCCAGCAGCTTTTACCCCCCGGGCTATGGCTACACCTTC. The V gene is TRBV12-3 or TRBV12-4, the J gene TRBJ1-2; D call uncertain. The germline V and J ends were trimmed by 6 bases and 4 bases, with 15 bases remaining between them. The CDR3 runs 14 residues.

This clonotype occurred many times. The chain uses TRBV12-3 or TRBV12-4 and TRBJ2-1, with TRBD2 matching over 14 bases. V shed 1 base, J shed 13 bases, and the junction held 6 bases outside the gene matches. This CDR3 has 15 residues. DNA for the CDR3: TGTGCCAGCAGTTTAGGGACTAGCGGGAGGCGGGGTCAGTTCTTC. As protein: CASSLGTSGRRGQFF.

In this sample, this clonotype turned up many times. J is TRBJ1-1 and V is TRBV6-2 or TRBV6-3; D uncertain. Looked up from germline, CDR1 is MNHEY and CDR2 is SVGEGT. V lost 5 bases and J lost 8, with 15 bases in between. The CDR3 extends over 13 amino acids. CDR3 sequence: CASSEWGGWEAFF. DNA of the CDR3: TGTGCCAGCAGTGAATGGGGAGGATGGGAAGCTTTCTTT.

The chain couples TRBV5-1 to TRBJ2-1; TRBD2 matches at 11 bases. From germline, CDR1 is SGHRS and CDR2 YFSETQ. The CDR3 has 18 amino acids. J was trimmed by 6 bases and V by 0 bases; bases with no gene match: 11. CDR3 region: CASSLEGYGTSGSNEQFF. The DNA for the CDR3 is TGCGCCAGCAGCTTGGAGGGTTACGGGACTAGCGGATCCAATGAGCAGTTCTTC. The full variable domain, with the rest looked up from reference TRBV5-1 and TRBJ2-1, is KAGVTQTPRYLIKTRGQQVTLSCSPISGHRSVSWYQQTPGQGLQFLFEYFSETQRNKGNFPGRFSGRQFSNSRSEMNVSTLELGDSALYLCASSLEGYGTSGSNEQFFGPGTRLTVL.

The chain employs TRBV4-2 and TRBJ2-1; 14 bases align to TRBD2. J was trimmed by 10 bases and V by 4 bases; bases with no gene match: 6. Per the germline V gene, CDR1 is LGHNA and CDR2 is YNFKEQ. The CDR3 runs to 15 residues. This chain's CDR3 is CASSRGTSGREEQFF. The DNA of the CDR3 is TGTGCCAGCAGCCGGGGGACTAGCGGGAGAGAAGAGCAGTTCTTC.

This clonotype has only a few counts. J is TRBJ2-1 and V is TRBV5-8; D unresolved. V lost 3 bases to trimming and J lost 7 bases, with 8 bases between them. The CDR3 has 12 residues. Germline V lookup: CDR1 SGHTS, CDR2 YDEGEE. The CDR3 loop is CASSSTPNEQFF. The CDR3 DNA reads TGTGCCAGCAGCTCCACACCGAATGAGCAGTTCTTC.

This clonotype was picked up many times. The chain recombines TRBV11-2 with TRBJ2-7; the match to TRBD1 covers 7 bases. V was clipped by 2 bases and J by 6 bases; unmatched bases: 4. CDR1 SGHAT and CDR2 FQNNGV come from the germline V gene. The CDR3 has 13 residues. The CDR3 here is CASSLRRTGEQYF. Here the CDR3 DNA reads TGTGCCAGCAGCTTAAGGAGGACAGGCGAGCAGTACTTC. Looking up the rest from reference TRBV11-2 and TRBJ2-7 gives the full variable domain: EAGVAQSPRYKIIEKRQSVAFWCNPISGHATLYWYQQILGQGPKLLIQFQNNGVVDDSQLPKDRFSAERLKGVDSTLKIQPAKLEDSAVYLCASSLRRTGEQYFGPGTRLTVT.

This clonotype was counted ten times or more. The chain has TRBV6-1 and TRBJ1-2, with 9 bases lining up with TRBD1. The CDR3 is 15 amino acids. Germline V gives CDR1 MNHNS, CDR2 SASEGT. The J segment lost 8 bases and the V segment lost 6 bases, leaving 13 bases of the junction unmatched. The CDR3 spells CASRRNRGRATGYTF. DNA for the CDR3: TGTGCCAGCAGACGAAACAGGGGGCGGGCGACGGGCTACACCTTC.

A few counts support this clonotype. The rearrangement links TRBV6-1 to TRBJ2-7; TRBD2 agrees at 10 bases. The CDR3 loop spans 14 amino acids. Germline CDR1 is MNHNS and CDR2 is SASEGT. J lost 4 bases, V lost 6 bases, and 6 bases had no gene match. CDR3 DNA: TGTGCCAGCAGCTTTAGCGGGAGGATGTACGAGCAGTACTTC. It codes for CASSFSGRMYEQYF.

CDR3 sequence: CASSLMVGGAFF. The CDR3 region has the DNA TGTGCCAGCAGCTTAATGGTTGGCGGGGCTTTCTTT. The V gene is TRBV7-9, the J gene TRBJ1-1; no reliable D call. The V gene lost 2 bases and the J gene lost 11 bases, with 12 bases spanning the gap. The CDR3 covers 12 residues. Per germline, CDR1 SEHNR and CDR2 FQNEAQ (reference sequence).

This clonotype was counted at least ten times. V usage is TRBV20-1 and J usage is TRBJ2-5; either TRBD1 or TRBD2 may fit D (5 bases each). The CDR3 runs to 14 residues. V shed 3 bases and J shed 5 bases, with 16 bases lying between them. Germline-derived CDR1 and CDR2 are DFQATT and SNEGSKA (reference sequence). CDR3 sequence reads: CSASGQSEGETQYF. The CDR3 DNA sequence: TGCAGTGCTAGCGGGCAGTCCGAGGGGGAGACCCAGTACTTC.

Notes on this clonotype: Likely a read error: the CDR3 ends without its conserved phenylalanine or tryptophan. This rearrangement joins TRBV19 to TRBJ2-1, with 7 bases that match TRBD2. Looked up from germline, CDR1 is LNHDA and CDR2 is SQIVND (reference sequence). This CDR3 contains 20 residues. V dropped 3 bases and J dropped 1; count of bases not matched to a gene: 18. CDR3 DNA: TGTGCCAGTAGTATTAGCGGGCGTAGTGGGAGTCCTCGTTCCTACAATGAGCAGTTCTCC. This codes for CASSISGRSGSPRSYNEQFS.

In this sample, this clonotype turned up many times. This chain links TRBV6-2 or TRBV6-3 with TRBJ2-5, with a weak D call TRBD1 (6 bases). The CDR3 has 13 residues. Trimming left V 3 bases short and J 4 bases short, with 9 bases between. The germline V gene encodes CDR1 MNHEY and CDR2 SVGEGT. As DNA, the CDR3 is TGTGCCAGCAGTTATGGGGACACAGAGACCCAGTACTTC. It translates to CASSYGDTETQYF.

This clonotype was seen repeatedly, ten times or more. The chain combines TRBV3-1 with TRBJ1-1; no clear D gene. CDR3 size: 12 residues. The germline V gene encodes CDR1 LGHDT and CDR2 YNNKEL (reference sequence). The V end lost 2 bases, the J end lost 5 bases, and 6 bases lay between the germline ends. In DNA form, the CDR3 reads TGTGCCAGCAGCCAAATAAAGACTGAAGCTTTCTTT. Its protein product is CASSQIKTEAFF.

This clonotype was seen many times. The chain has TRBV18 and TRBJ1-1, with 9 bases identical to TRBD1. After removal of 6 bases from V and 4 bases from J, the junction contained 6 bases not matched to a gene. The length of the CDR3 is 14 residues. The germline V gene has CDR1 KGHSH and CDR2 LQKENI. In DNA form, the CDR3 reads TGTGCCAGCTCCGGGACAGGGAGTAGCACTGAAGCTTTCTTT. This gives the protein CASSGTGSSTEAFF. Using reference TRBV18 and TRBJ1-1 for the parts outside the CDR3, the full variable domain is NAGVMQNPRHLVRRRGQEARLRCSPMKGHSHVYWYRQLPEEGLKFMVYLQKENIIDESGMPKERFSAEFPKEGPSILRIQQVVRGDSAAYFCASSGTGSSTEAFFGQGTRLTVV.

About this clonotype: Since the CDR3 does not end with the conserved phenylalanine or tryptophan, this likely comes from a read error. The chain couples TRBV27 to TRBJ2-1; D may be TRBD2 (5 bases). The CDR3 spans 11 residues. CDR1 is MNHEY, CDR2 SMNVEV, per germline (reference sequence). With 9 bases removed from V and 5 bases from J, the gap between germline ends came to 8 bases. The CDR3 region is CASPGNNEQFS. The CDR3 DNA follows: TGTGCCAGTCCGGGGAACAATGAGCAGTTCTCC.

There are many counts of this clonotype. The gene calls are TRBV5-1 and TRBJ1-6, with 7 bases lining up with TRBD1. CDR3 length equals 15 residues. V trimming: 4 bases; J trimming: 4 bases; junction bases outside the gene matches: 5. CDR1 SGHRS and CDR2 YFSETQ come from the germline V gene. This CDR3 is CASSAGTAYNSPLHF. DNA of the CDR3: TGCGCCAGCAGCGCCGGGACAGCGTATAATTCACCCCTCCACTTT.

This clonotype has at least ten counts. The rearrangement links TRBV15 to TRBJ1-1; weak D call: TRBD1 (6 bases). V lost 4 bases, J lost 3 bases, and 21 bases lay in between. The CDR3 runs 17 residues. Germline values: CDR1 LNHNV, CDR2 YYDKDF (reference sequence). The CDR3: CATSTFRGGKRDTEAFF. CDR3 nucleotides: TGTGCCACCAGCACCTTCCGAGGGGGAAAAAGGGACACTGAAGCTTTCTTT.

CDR3 loop: CASGTAGTGELFF. CDR3 DNA sequence: TGCGCCAGCGGAACGGCTGGCACCGGGGAGCTGTTTTTT. The J gene is TRBJ2-2, the V gene TRBV5-1, with unresolved D. Trimming shortened V by 7 bases and J by 4 bases, and 11 bases separated the two germline ends. There are 13 residues in the CDR3. CDR1 SGHRS and CDR2 YFSETQ come from the germline V gene.

This clonotype was recorded many times. This rearrangement joins TRBV7-9 to TRBJ2-7, with TRBD1 as a possible D gene (6 bases). The CDR3 loop spans 14 amino acids. Trimming took off 3 bases at V and 2 bases at J, with 11 bases between the two ends. CDR1 SEHNR and CDR2 FQNEAQ come from the germline V gene (reference sequence). This CDR3 is CASSFPGDAYEQYF. In DNA, the CDR3 is TGTGCCAGCAGCTTCCCAGGGGATGCCTACGAGCAGTACTTC.

This clonotype came up many times. The chain couples TRBV11-2 to TRBJ2-1, with 11 bases lining up with TRBD2. V shed 4 bases, J shed 6 bases, and the junction held 5 bases outside the gene matches. The CDR3 spans 15 residues. CDR1 is SGHAT and CDR2 is FQNNGV in the germline V gene. CDR3 protein: CASSYIAGGFNEQFF. The CDR3 DNA sequence: TGTGCCAGCAGCTACATAGCGGGAGGGTTCAATGAGCAGTTCTTC. Variable domain in full (rest from reference TRBV11-2 and TRBJ2-1): EAGVAQSPRYKIIEKRQSVAFWCNPISGHATLYWYQQILGQGPKLLIQFQNNGVVDDSQLPKDRFSAERLKGVDSTLKIQPAKLEDSAVYLCASSYIAGGFNEQFFGPGTRLTVL.

The V and J genes are TRBV20-1 and TRBJ1-2, with a weak D call TRBD1 (6 bases). V was shortened by 6 bases and J by 8 bases, with 13 bases between the two germline ends. Germline CDR1 reads DFQATT; CDR2 reads SNEGSKA (reference sequence). CDR3 size: 11 residues. The CDR3 DNA follows: TGCAGTGCCCAGATTGGGGGCGGCTACACCTTC. It codes for CSAQIGGGYTF.

This clonotype was seen ten or more times. V is TRBV3-1 and J is TRBJ1-4; D not resolved. Germline V CDR1 and CDR2: LGHDT, YNNKEL (reference sequence). Trimming left V 8 bases short and J 7 bases short, with 17 bases between. The CDR3 covers 14 residues. DNA for the CDR3: TGTGCCAGCTCCCCAGGAGTCCCGAGTGAAAAACTGTTTTTT. Translated, it gives CASSPGVPSEKLFF. The variable domain in full, completed from reference TRBV3-1 and TRBJ1-4, reads DTAVSQTPKYLVTQMGNDKSIKCEQNLGHDTMYWYKQDSKKFLKIMFSYNNKELIINETVPNRFSPKSPDKAHLNLHINSLELGDSAVYFCASSPGVPSEKLFFGSGTQLSVL.

As regards this clonotype: With a far larger clone one base away, a read error is the likely cause. CDR3 sequence: CACSDRPYEQFF. The CDR3 DNA reads as TGTGCCTGTTCGGACAGACCCTACGAGCAGTTCTTC. The gene calls are TRBV30 and TRBJ2-3; D might be TRBD1 (6 bases). The end of the DNA is better explained by TRBJ2-1, so the J call may be wrong. CDR1 GTSNPN and CDR2 SVGIG come from the germline V gene (reference sequence). This CDR3 contains 12 residues.

The chain carries TRBV30 and TRBJ2-5; no clear D gene. Germline CDR1 is GTSNPN and CDR2 is SVGIG (reference sequence). The CDR3 runs to 13 residues. V lost 2 bases and J lost 2, with 9 bases in between. CDR3: CAWSYLGQETQYF. In nucleotides, the CDR3 is TGTGCCTGGAGTTACCTCGGACAAGAGACCCAGTACTTC.

This clonotype was counted ten times or more. The chain employs TRBV12-3 or TRBV12-4 and TRBJ2-2; possibly TRBD1 or TRBD2 for D (6 bases each). CDR3 size: 16 residues. V lost 4 bases, J lost 3 bases, and 15 bases lay in between. CDR3 residues: CASSSPGGAYTGELFF. CDR3 coding DNA: TGTGCCAGCAGTTCCCCCGGGGGCGCATACACCGGGGAGCTGTTTTTT.

This clonotype occurred many times. V is TRBV7-8 and J is TRBJ1-5, with a tentative D call TRBD1 (5 bases). The CDR3 totals 14 residues. Looked up from germline, CDR1 is SGHVS and CDR2 is FQNEAQ. The V end lost 1 base, the J end lost 7 bases, and 11 bases lay between the germline ends. The CDR3 sequence is CASSLESEGQPQHF. Here the CDR3 DNA reads TGTGCCAGCAGCTTAGAGTCAGAGGGGCAGCCCCAGCATTTT.

The chain carries TRBV6-2 or TRBV6-3 and TRBJ2-4, with D uncertain. The CDR3 contains 16 residues. Trimming removed 6 bases from V and 0 bases from J, with 15 bases in between. The germline V gene has CDR1 MNHEY and CDR2 SVGEGT. CDR3 loop: CASSLYSNLAKNIQYF. The DNA for the CDR3 is TGTGCCAGCAGCCTATACAGCAATCTAGCCAAAAACATTCAGTACTTC.